The table lists the clone carrying this TCR beta chain with many counts. The sample comes from a study of blood T cell repertoires in COVID-19. Study background: Italy, Spain and the United States were the sources of the convalescent and acute COVID-19 samples. PBMCs, B-cell-depleted T cells, or T cells were the source of the cDNA or gDNA that made up the material.

The authors' processing: Reference gene primer amplification gave estimated nucleated cell counts. Clones were sequenced by immunoSEQ multiplex PCR, and TCRdb holds only the in-frame ones, with some missing. V, J and clone size derive from that table, while D and trimming were established from the DNA sequence. Among around 67,000 clones listed, around three quarters were seen once. V gave up 1 base and J gave up 4 bases; unmatched junction bases: 3. Germline values: CDR1 SGHAT, CDR2 FQNNGV. The CDR3 runs to 15 residues. This clonotype was obtained from a woman aged 70-85 years with acute or convalescent COVID-19. The rearrangement joins TRBV11-2 to TRBJ2-7, with 11 nucleotides matching TRBD2. The sequenced sample was peripheral blood. CDR3 sequence (DNA): TGTGCCAGCAGCTTAGTTTCTAGCGGGAGGTACGAGCAGTACTTC. This gives the protein CASSLVSSGRYEQYF.